What follows are 25 T cell receptor beta chains derived from one specimen sequenced in a study of blood T cell repertoires in COVID-19. Only in-frame clones appear in the TCRdb table, and some are missing; sequencing was by immunoSEQ multiplex PCR. In the table there are 140,000 or so clones, roughly 80% of which are singletons. Material: PBMCs or T cells enriched from blood (not recorded which). These receptors were taken from a man aged 50-60 years who had recovered from COVID-19.

The chain recombines TRBV6-2 or TRBV6-3 with TRBJ1-5, with D hard to call. This CDR3 spans 15 amino acids. The ends were cut back, 4 bases at V and 0 bases at J, with 10 bases in the middle. In germline, CDR1 is MNHEY, CDR2 SVGEGT. CDR3 protein: CASSWPVHSNQPQHF. CDR3 DNA: TGTGCCAGCAGTTGGCCCGTCCATAGCAATCAGCCCCAGCATTTT.

The gene calls are TRBV24-1 and TRBJ1-2; D is ambiguous. Per germline, CDR1 KGHDR and CDR2 SFDVKD. Between the trimmed V and J ends, which lost 1 base and 6 bases, there was a span of 8 bases. The CDR3 has 13 amino acids. The CDR3 is CATSDFYGNGYTF. The CDR3 DNA is TGTGCCACCAGTGATTTTTACGGGAATGGCTACACCTTC.

The chain links TRBV9 to TRBJ1-4; D remains unclear. CDR3 length: 15 residues. V was shortened by 4 bases and J by 0 bases, with 10 bases between the two germline ends. Germline lookup yields CDR1 SGDLS and CDR2 YYNGEE. CDR3 nucleotides: TGTGCCAGCAGCCCGCAGGTTTCAACTAATGAAAAACTGTTTTTT. This translates into CASSPQVSTNEKLFF.

The chain uses TRBV3-1 (or the pseudogene TRBV3-2) and TRBJ1-3; D not resolved. V was cut by 1 base and J by 4 bases, with 8 bases left in between. Germline CDR1 and CDR2: LGHDT and YNNKEL (reference sequence). This CDR3 is 14 amino acids long. CDR3 nucleotides: TGTGCCAGCAGCCAAGGGTTCCGGGGAAACACCATATATTTT. Protein sequence: CASSQGFRGNTIYF.

The rearrangement uses TRBV7-3 and TRBJ2-3, with D possibly TRBD2 on 5 matching bases. CDR3 length: 14 residues. The germline CDR1 and CDR2 sequences are SGHTA and FQGTGA. The V gene lost 1 base and the J gene lost 1 base, with 6 bases spanning the gap. CDR3 amino acids: CASSLNGGTDTQYF. CDR3 bases: TGTGCCAGCAGCTTAAACGGGGGCACAGATACGCAGTATTTT. The variable domain in full, completed from reference TRBV7-3 and TRBJ2-3, reads GAGVSQTPSNKVTEKGKYVELRCDPISGHTALYWYRQSLGQGPEFLIYFQGTGAADDSGLPNDRFFAVRPEGSVSTLKIQRTERGDSAVYLCASSLNGGTDTQYFGPGTRLTVL.

The gene calls are TRBV5-6 and TRBJ1-5, with D hard to call. Germline lookup yields CDR1 SGHDT and CDR2 YYEEEE. Trimming shortened V by 5 bases and J by 1 base, and 10 bases separated the two germline ends. This CDR3 has 14 amino acids. CDR3 amino acids: CASSFVGSNQPQHF. CDR3 coding DNA: TGTGCCAGCAGTTTCGTCGGGAGCAATCAGCCCCAGCATTTT. Supplemented by reference TRBV5-6 and TRBJ1-5, the full variable domain reads DAGVTQSPTHLIKTRGQQVTLRCSPKSGHDTVSWYQQALGQGPQFIFQYYEEEERQRGNFPDRFSGHQFPNYSSELNVNALLLGDSALYLCASSFVGSNQPQHFGDGTRLSIL.

This clone occurred a few times. The chain employs TRBV6-6 and TRBJ2-7; possible D gene TRBD1, 5 bases. The germline V and J ends were trimmed by 0 bases and 3 bases, with 9 bases remaining between them. The CDR3 is 14 residues long. Germline lookup yields CDR1 MNHNY and CDR2 SVGAGI (reference sequence). The CDR3 DNA follows: TGTGCCAGCAGTTACTCGGCAGGGTACTACGAGCAGTACTTC. This sequence encodes CASSYSAGYYEQYF.

The chain employs TRBV5-1 and TRBJ2-7, with 7 bases fitting TRBD1. The germline V gene encodes CDR1 SGHRS and CDR2 YFSETQ. This CDR3 has 12 amino acids. The ends lost 3 bases at V and 5 bases at J; junction bases unmatched: 2. In DNA form, the CDR3 reads TGCGCCAGCAGCTCGGGACAGAACGAGCAGTACTTC. It yields the protein CASSSGQNEQYF.

This clone was recorded once. This sequence joins TRBV15 and TRBJ1-6, with D maybe TRBD1 (5 bases). The germline V and J ends were trimmed by 9 bases and 5 bases, with 5 bases remaining between them. The length of the CDR3 is 11 residues. Germline V gene lookup returns CDR1 LNHNV and CDR2 YYDKDF (reference sequence). Written as DNA, the CDR3 is TGTGCCACAGGGGATAATTCACCCCTCCACTTT. It yields the protein CATGDNSPLHF.

This clone was counted between two and nine times. The chain joins TRBV7-2 to TRBJ2-3; 8 bases are a match to TRBD2. V dropped 5 bases and J dropped 5; count of bases not matched to a gene: 12. The CDR3 contains 16 residues. Germline V lookup: CDR1 SGHTA, CDR2 FQGNSA. The DNA of the CDR3 is TGTGCCAGCAGCCCTACCCTCGCGGGGGGAGTAGATACGCAGTATTTT. This sequence encodes CASSPTLAGGVDTQYF.

The chain joins TRBV7-2 to TRBJ1-6; D ambiguous. The germline V gene encodes CDR1 SGHTA and CDR2 FQGNSA. The V gene lost 5 bases and the J gene lost 6 bases, with 11 bases spanning the gap. This CDR3 region has 14 residues. The CDR3 region is CASSPLTSNSPLHF. In DNA form, the CDR3 reads TGTGCCAGCAGCCCCCTCACGAGTAATTCACCCCTCCACTTT.

There are a few counts of this clone. The gene calls are TRBV5-1 and TRBJ2-1; maybe TRBD2 (6 bases). Germline lookup yields CDR1 SGHRS and CDR2 YFSETQ. The CDR3 is made up of 17 amino acids. V lost 3 bases, J lost 4 bases, and 20 bases lay in between. The CDR3 loop is CASSYMGIRGVYNEQFF. In DNA form, the CDR3 reads TGCGCCAGCAGCTACATGGGAATACGCGGGGTTTACAATGAGCAGTTCTTC.

CDR3 in DNA: TGCGCCAGCAGCCAAGGCGGGCCGACCGGAGACGAGCAGTACTTC. Its protein is CASSQGGPTGDEQYF. This rearrangement joins TRBV4-3 to TRBJ2-7; TRBD2 might be the D (5 bases). V was cut by 1 base and J by 5 bases, with 15 bases left in between. CDR1 is LGHNA, CDR2 YSLEER, per germline. The CDR3 is made up of 15 amino acids.

The J gene is TRBJ2-1, the V gene TRBV7-3; TRBD2 aligns across 7 bases. Trimming cost V 5 bases and J 6 bases; bases outside gene matches: 4. Germline assignment: CDR1 SGHTA and CDR2 FQGTGA. This CDR3 is 13 amino acids long. For the CDR3, the DNA is TGTGCCAGCAGCCCCCGGACTAGCAATGAGCAGTTCTTC. It encodes CASSPRTSNEQFF.

The V gene is TRBV7-2, the J gene TRBJ2-3; TRBD1 matches 12 bases. The junction had 8 bases not matched to a gene; V was cut back by 4 bases and J by 3 bases. The CDR3 covers 17 residues. The germline gives CDR1 SGHTA, CDR2 FQGNSA. CDR3 bases: TGTGCCAGCAGCTCCGTCGGGACAGGGGGCATAACAGATACGCAGTATTTT. Translation gives CASSSVGTGGITDTQYF.

The V gene is TRBV19, the J gene TRBJ1-5, with 7 positions matching TRBD1. The trim removed 2 bases at V and 3 bases at J, leaving 10 bases unmatched. Per germline, CDR1 LNHDA and CDR2 SQIVND (reference sequence). The CDR3 is made up of 17 amino acids. Here the CDR3 reads CASSIPRGPGDNQPQHF. DNA for the CDR3: TGTGCCAGTAGTATACCAAGGGGGCCTGGTGACAATCAGCCCCAGCATTTT.

The V and J genes are TRBV28 and TRBJ2-1; a possible D gene is TRBD1 (6 bases). Germline V gene data show CDR1 as MDHEN and CDR2 as SYDVKM. V lost 2 bases and J 3 bases, leaving 14 bases between the germline ends. This CDR3 has 16 amino acids. The CDR3 loop reads CASSLALSQGYNEQFF. For the CDR3, the DNA is TGTGCCAGCAGTTTAGCCCTCTCACAGGGCTACAATGAGCAGTTCTTC.

V gene TRBV6-2 or TRBV6-3 combines with J gene TRBJ1-2; no firm D call. The CDR3 is 13 residues long. Germline V gene lookup returns CDR1 MNHEY and CDR2 SVGEGT. V gave up 0 bases and J gave up 4 bases, with 6 bases separating them. The chain's CDR3 is CASSYSNGYGYTF. CDR3 bases: TGTGCCAGCAGTTACTCGAACGGCTATGGCTACACCTTC.

V usage is TRBV5-6 and J usage is TRBJ2-1; 7 bases agree with TRBD1. The CDR3 is made up of 15 amino acids. The germline gives CDR1 SGHDT, CDR2 YYEEEE. Trimming took 2 bases from V and 0 from J; bases not matched to a gene: 2. In nucleotides, the CDR3 is TGTGCCAGCAGCTTAGGGGGCCTCTCCTACAATGAGCAGTTCTTC. It codes for CASSLGGLSYNEQFF.

V gene TRBV11-1 combines with J gene TRBJ1-2; 7 nucleotides agree with TRBD1. V lost 1 base and J lost 4; bases outside the gene matches: 0. The CDR3 has 13 residues. Looked up from germline, CDR1 is SGHAT and CDR2 is FQDESV (reference sequence). The CDR3 reads CASSLGDSYGYTF. The CDR3 nucleotides are TGTGCCAGCAGCTTAGGGGACAGCTATGGCTACACCTTC.

The V and J genes are TRBV6-5 and TRBJ1-5; no clear D. Trimming stripped 5 bases from V and 0 bases from J, with 11 bases between. This CDR3 has 15 residues. Germline V CDR1 and CDR2: MNHEY, SVGAGI. The CDR3 here is CASSTGIISNQPQHF. In DNA form, the CDR3 reads TGTGCCAGCAGTACGGGAATTATTAGCAATCAGCCCCAGCATTTT.

The chain couples TRBV3-1 (or the pseudogene TRBV3-2) to TRBJ1-4, with a weak D call TRBD1 (5 bases). This CDR3 comprises 15 residues. Per the germline V gene, CDR1 is LGHDT and CDR2 is YNNKEL (reference sequence). The V end was cut by 4 bases, the J end by 0 bases, with 9 bases between. The CDR3 DNA is TGTGCCAGCAGCCCTCCAGGGTCAACTAATGAAAAACTGTTTTTT. It is translated as CASSPPGSTNEKLFF.

Only a few counts were recorded for this clone. The J gene is TRBJ2-7, the V gene TRBV5-1, with 7 bases lining up with TRBD1. Per germline, CDR1 SGHRS and CDR2 YFSETQ. The CDR3 is 15 residues long. J was trimmed by 3 bases and V by 3 bases; bases with no gene match: 9. The CDR3 sequence is CASSSDGTEVYEQYF. CDR3 DNA sequence: TGCGCCAGCAGCTCCGACGGGACAGAGGTCTACGAGCAGTACTTC.

J is TRBJ1-4 and V is TRBV5-1; TRBD1 matches at 8 bases. This CDR3 spans 16 amino acids. The V and J ends lost 0 bases and 1 base, in that order; junction bases with no gene match: 2. Per the germline V gene, CDR1 is SGHRS and CDR2 is YFSETQ. DNA for the CDR3: TGCGCCAGCAGCTTGGGGACAGGGCGAACTAATGAAAAACTGTTTTTT. Encoded protein: CASSLGTGRTNEKLFF.

This chain links TRBV29-1 with TRBJ1-2, with a tentative D call TRBD1 (5 bases). The germline V gene encodes CDR1 SQVTM and CDR2 ANQGSEA. V lost 3 bases and J 8 bases, leaving 13 bases between the germline ends. This CDR3 has 12 amino acids. DNA for the CDR3: TGCAGCGTTGATCAGGGCTCTAAGGGCTACACCTTC. This sequence encodes CSVDQGSKGYTF.